The next 25 T cell receptor beta chains were all read from a single sample in a study of OX40 agonist ivuxolimab in advanced cancers. TCRdb keeps only in-frame clones here, not all; method: immunoSEQ multiplex PCR. The repertoire holds some 45,000 clones, with 86% as singletons. Material: CD4+ or CD8+ T cells sorted from blood, obtained in a trial of the OX40 agonist ivuxolimab. The receptor source for this set is an adult with an advanced solid tumor such as melanoma, head and neck, liver or kidney cancer.

The chain couples TRBV4-1 to TRBJ2-3; 8 bases agree with TRBD1. V shed 0 bases and J 3 bases; nucleotides not matched to a gene: 2. CDR3 length: 15 amino acids. CDR1 MGHRA and CDR2 YSYEKL come from the germline V gene. This chain's CDR3 is CASSQEDRVTDTQYF. CDR3 nucleotides: TGCGCCAGCAGCCAAGAGGACAGGGTAACAGATACGCAGTATTTT.

The V and J genes are TRBV4-1 and TRBJ2-3, with 7 nucleotides matching TRBD2. The ends lost 0 bases at V and 0 bases at J; junction bases unmatched: 3. CDR1 is MGHRA and CDR2 is YSYEKL in the germline V gene. This CDR3 region has 16 residues. The CDR3: CASSQDGGLSTDTQYF. CDR3 DNA sequence: TGCGCCAGCAGCCAAGATGGGGGACTAAGCACAGATACGCAGTATTTT.

The rearrangement joins TRBV19 to TRBJ1-5; D gene unclear. Trimming left V 1 base short and J 0 bases short, with 13 bases between. This CDR3 has 17 residues. The V gene's germline CDR1 is LNHDA and CDR2 SQIVND (reference sequence). The CDR3 protein is CASSIGLTVASNQPQHF. Written as DNA, the CDR3 is TGTGCCAGTAGTATAGGTCTTACCGTCGCTAGCAATCAGCCCCAGCATTTT.

This clone showed up just a few times. CDR3 DNA: TGTGCCACCAGCAGAGATCGGGTTACCTACGAGCAGTACTTC. Translating it yields CATSRDRVTYEQYF. The rearrangement uses TRBV15 and TRBJ2-7; D is ambiguous. This CDR3 is built from 14 residues. V was pared by 0 bases and J by 2 bases, with 8 bases between. Per the germline V gene, CDR1 is LNHNV and CDR2 is YYDKDF (reference sequence). The whole variable domain, filled in from reference TRBV15 and TRBJ2-7, reads DAMVIQNPRYQVTQFGKPVTLSCSQTLNHNVMYWYQQKSSQAPKLLFHYYDKDFNNEADTPDNFQSRRPNTSFCFLDIRSPGLGDTAMYLCATSRDRVTYEQYFGPGTRLTVT.

This chain connects TRBV7-9 to TRBJ2-7; 8 positions agree with TRBD1. Germline CDR1 is SEHNR and CDR2 is FQNEAQ (reference sequence). This CDR3 spans 14 amino acids. CDR3 DNA sequence: TGCGCCAGCAGCCGCGGGACAGGTACCTACGAGCAGTACGTC. Its protein product is CASSRGTGTYEQYV.

The chain combines TRBV7-6 with TRBJ1-3, with a possible D match to TRBD1 (6 bases). Between the trimmed V and J ends, which lost 3 bases and 5 bases, there was a span of 14 bases. This CDR3 has 15 residues. The germline CDR1 and CDR2 sequences are SGHVS and FNYEAQ. The CDR3 bases are TGTGCCAGCAGCTTTTCGGGGGGGGCTAGAAACACCATATATTTT. Translation: CASSFSGGARNTIYF.

This clone was seen only once. J is TRBJ1-1 and V is TRBV27; 7 nucleotides match TRBD1. The CDR3 runs 16 residues. Germline loops: CDR1 MNHEY, CDR2 SMNVEV (reference sequence). J gave up 5 bases and V 7 bases, and 16 bases lay outside the gene matches. CDR3 nucleotides: TGTGCCAGCACCGAAAATTACAGGGGAGTTAGTACTGAAGCTTTCTTT. Translation gives CASTENYRGVSTEAFF.

This clone has a single count. The chain combines TRBV7-9 with TRBJ2-7, with D perhaps TRBD2 (5 bases). CDR3 length: 14 amino acids. Trimming pared 1 base from V and 6 bases from J, leaving 13 bases between. CDR1 and CDR2 (germline): SEHNR, FQNEAQ (reference sequence). The CDR3 DNA follows: TGTGCCAGCAGCTTAGACGGCGGACTCCTCGAGCAGTACTTC. Protein product: CASSLDGGLLEQYF.

This chain connects TRBV7-9 to TRBJ1-2, with D possibly being TRBD1 (6 bases). V lost 1 base and J 7 bases, leaving 13 bases between the germline ends. Germline values: CDR1 SEHNR, CDR2 FQNEAQ (reference sequence). The CDR3 totals 14 residues. The CDR3 region is CASSLGGGEGGYTF. The CDR3 DNA sequence: TGTGCCAGCAGCTTAGGTGGGGGCGAGGGTGGCTACACCTTC.

The chain carries TRBV6-5 and TRBJ2-2; 7 bases agree with TRBD2. CDR3 length: 16 amino acids. Germline CDR1 and CDR2: MNHEY and SVGAGI. V lost 0 bases, J lost 8 bases, and 9 bases stayed unmatched. The CDR3 nucleotides read TGTGCCAGCAGTTACTCCGAGACTAGCATTATAGGGGAGCTGTTTTTT. This gives the protein CASSYSETSIIGELFF.

Points on this clone: Other DNA sequences within the sample encode an identical CDR3. This sequence joins TRBV27 and TRBJ1-1; D is unclear. V shed 3 bases and J shed 4 bases, with 9 bases lying between them. Germline-derived CDR1 and CDR2 are MNHEY and SMNVEV (reference sequence). CDR3 size: 13 residues. The CDR3 DNA follows: TGTGCCAGCAGTTTGGGTTGGGGCACTGAAGCTTTCTTT. This gives the protein CASSLGWGTEAFF.

The rearrangement uses TRBV4-2 and TRBJ2-1, with a possible D match to TRBD1 (8 bases). Trimming stripped 4 bases from V and 9 bases from J, with 19 bases between. Germline lookup yields CDR1 LGHNA and CDR2 YNFKEQ. This CDR3 is 15 amino acids long. The CDR3 spells CASSPGQGGAVEQFF. The CDR3 bases are TGTGCCAGCAGCCCTGGACAGGGAGGGGCGGTTGAGCAGTTCTTC.

DNA of the CDR3: TGTGCCAGCAGAGAATATAACTATGGCTACACCTTC. Protein sequence: CASREYNYGYTF. The chain combines TRBV6-5 with TRBJ1-2; no clear D gene. Germline V gives CDR1 MNHEY, CDR2 SVGAGI. V was pared by 6 bases and J by 1 base, with 6 bases between. The length of the CDR3 is 12 residues.

The chain links TRBV4-3 to TRBJ1-1, with no clear D. V lost 0 bases to trimming and J lost 5 bases, with 10 bases between them. The CDR3 covers 14 residues. Germline CDR1 and CDR2: LGHNA and YSLEER. The CDR3 reads CASSQDPDETEAFF. The DNA of the CDR3 is TGCGCCAGCAGCCAAGACCCTGATGAAACTGAAGCTTTCTTT.

The chain recombines TRBV15 with TRBJ1-2; 9 bases are a match to TRBD1. Per germline, CDR1 LNHNV and CDR2 YYDKDF (reference sequence). V was pared by 3 bases and J by 8 bases, with 4 bases of the junction left unmatched. The CDR3 is 13 amino acids. CDR3: CATSSRTGEGYTF. The CDR3 DNA reads TGTGCCACCAGCAGCAGGACAGGGGAAGGCTACACCTTC. Full variable domain (remainder filled in from reference TRBV15 and TRBJ1-2): DAMVIQNPRYQVTQFGKPVTLSCSQTLNHNVMYWYQQKSSQAPKLLFHYYDKDFNNEADTPDNFQSRRPNTSFCFLDIRSPGLGDTAMYLCATSSRTGEGYTFGSGTRLTVV.

The J gene is TRBJ2-7, the V gene TRBV2; 8 bases are a match to TRBD1. This CDR3 comprises 17 residues. Germline trimming cut 2 bases from V and 3 bases from J; bases unmatched to any gene: 12. Germline V gives CDR1 SNHLY, CDR2 FYNNEI. The CDR3 nucleotides are TGTGCCAGCAGTGAATTCTGGGACAGGTGGACCCACTACGAGCAGTACTTC. Residues: CASSEFWDRWTHYEQYF.

The CDR3 DNA reads TGTGCCAGCAGCTTAGGGGGGAACACTGAAGCTTTCTTT. As protein: CASSLGGNTEAFF. The genes are TRBV13 and TRBJ1-1; D not certain. This CDR3 is 13 amino acids long. Trimming cost V 0 bases and J 1 base, with 3 bases left between them. In germline, CDR1 is PRHDT, CDR2 FYEKMQ (reference sequence).

The chain carries TRBV5-4 and TRBJ2-7, with D possibly being TRBD2 (5 bases). V was trimmed by 4 bases and J by 4 bases, leaving 18 bases between them. The germline V gene encodes CDR1 SGHNT and CDR2 YYREEE (reference sequence). This CDR3 is 15 amino acids long. The CDR3 DNA is TGTGCCAGCAGCCCCGGGGTCGGGTCCACTTACGAGCAGTACTTC. Encoded protein: CASSPGVGSTYEQYF.

This clone was counted once. The chain uses TRBV7-9 and TRBJ2-3, with D unresolved. Germline V gene sequence: CDR1 SEHNR, CDR2 FQNEAQ (reference sequence). The V gene lost 0 bases and the J gene lost 2 bases, with 6 bases spanning the gap. This CDR3 has 14 residues. CDR3 protein: CASSLAAHTDTQYF. The CDR3 region has the DNA TGTGCCAGCAGCTTAGCGGCGCACACAGATACGCAGTATTTT.

This clone was recorded only once. The chain joins TRBV5-1 to TRBJ2-7; 8 bases map to TRBD1. There are 15 residues in the CDR3. Germline CDR1 reads SGHRS; CDR2 reads YFSETQ. Trimming took 3 bases from V and 3 from J; bases not matched to a gene: 8. The CDR3 bases are TGCGCCAGCAGCTCCGGACAGGGTCCGTTCTACGAGCAGTACTTC. As protein: CASSSGQGPFYEQYF.

The chain has TRBV9 and TRBJ2-2, with a weak D call TRBD2 (5 bases). The V and J ends lost 0 bases and 5 bases respectively, with 8 bases between them. Germline loops: CDR1 SGDLS, CDR2 YYNGEE. This CDR3 is 14 amino acids long. CDR3 bases: TGTGCCAGCAGCGTAGGAGGAGGAACCGGGGAGCTGTTTTTT. This codes for CASSVGGGTGELFF.

The chain recombines TRBV30 with TRBJ2-7; D gene unclear. V was pared by 1 base and J by 4 bases, with 8 bases between. Germline CDR1 is GTSNPN and CDR2 is SVGIG (reference sequence). The CDR3 has 12 residues. CDR3 coding DNA: TGTGCCTGGAGTGGACTGGGTTACGAGCAGTACTTC. Protein product: CAWSGLGYEQYF.

The chain links TRBV4-1 to TRBJ2-2; D uncertain. Germline V gene data show CDR1 as MGHRA and CDR2 as YSYEKL. This CDR3 has 16 amino acids. The V and J ends lost 6 bases and 5 bases respectively, with 19 bases between them. CDR3 amino acids: CASSRTPPTATGELFF. The CDR3 DNA follows: TGCGCCAGCAGTCGTACTCCGCCGACGGCAACCGGGGAGCTGTTTTTT.

The chain combines TRBV14 with TRBJ1-1, with D unclear. The germline gives CDR1 SGHDN, CDR2 FVKESK. Trimming pared 4 bases from V and 0 bases from J, leaving 12 bases between. The CDR3 is made up of 15 amino acids. The CDR3 nucleotides are TGTGCCAGCAGCCGTAAAGACCCCATGAACACTGAAGCTTTCTTT. This translates into CASSRKDPMNTEAFF.

Note on this clone: One end of the junction does not line up with germline, which may come from a read error. This sample also contains other DNA sequences that code for the same CDR3. The chain carries TRBV19 and TRBJ2-1, with a weak D call TRBD1 (6 bases). The CDR3 runs 15 residues. Germline V gene lookup returns CDR1 LNHDA and CDR2 SQIVND (reference sequence). The CDR3 is CASSLDRSSYNEQFF. In nucleotides, the CDR3 is TGTGCCAGTAGTTTAGACAGGAGCTCCTACAATGAGCAGTTCTTC.